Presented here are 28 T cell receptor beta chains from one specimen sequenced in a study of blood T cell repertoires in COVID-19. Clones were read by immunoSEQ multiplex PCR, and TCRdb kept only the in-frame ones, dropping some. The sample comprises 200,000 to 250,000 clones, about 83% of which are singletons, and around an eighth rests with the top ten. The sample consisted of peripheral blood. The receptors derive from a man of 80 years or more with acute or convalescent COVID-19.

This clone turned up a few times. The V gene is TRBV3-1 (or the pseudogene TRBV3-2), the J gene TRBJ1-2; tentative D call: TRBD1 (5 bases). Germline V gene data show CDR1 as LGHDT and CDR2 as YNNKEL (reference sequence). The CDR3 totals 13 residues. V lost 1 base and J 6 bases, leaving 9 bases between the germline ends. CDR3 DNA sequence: TGTGCCAGCAGCCAAGGATTAGGGGATGGCTACACCTTC. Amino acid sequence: CASSQGLGDGYTF.

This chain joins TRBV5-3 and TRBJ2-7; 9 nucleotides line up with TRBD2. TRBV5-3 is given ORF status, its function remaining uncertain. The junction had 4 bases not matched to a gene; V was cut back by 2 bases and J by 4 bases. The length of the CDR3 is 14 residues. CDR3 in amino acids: CARSFLTSGYEQYF. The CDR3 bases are TGTGCCAGAAGCTTCCTGACTAGCGGATACGAGCAGTACTTC.

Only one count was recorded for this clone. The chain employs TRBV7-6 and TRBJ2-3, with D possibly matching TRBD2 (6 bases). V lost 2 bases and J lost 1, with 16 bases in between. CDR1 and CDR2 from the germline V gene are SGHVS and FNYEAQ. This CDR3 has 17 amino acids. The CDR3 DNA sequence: TGTGCCAGCAGCTTACCTACGGTAGCGGATGGCACAGATACGCAGTATTTT. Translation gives CASSLPTVADGTDTQYF.

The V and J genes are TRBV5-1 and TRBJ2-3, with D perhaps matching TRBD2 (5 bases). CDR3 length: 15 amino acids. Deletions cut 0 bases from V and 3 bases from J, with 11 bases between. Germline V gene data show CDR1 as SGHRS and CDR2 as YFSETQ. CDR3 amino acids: CASSLGTRGTDTQYF. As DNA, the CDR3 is TGCGCCAGCAGCTTGGGGACCCGGGGAACAGATACGCAGTATTTT.

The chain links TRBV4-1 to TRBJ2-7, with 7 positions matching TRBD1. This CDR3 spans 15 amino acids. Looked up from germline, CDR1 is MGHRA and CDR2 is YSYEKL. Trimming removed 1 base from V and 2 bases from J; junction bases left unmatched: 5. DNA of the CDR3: TGCGCCAGCAGCCAAGCTGGGGACAGCGCCTACGAGCAGTACTTC. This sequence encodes CASSQAGDSAYEQYF.

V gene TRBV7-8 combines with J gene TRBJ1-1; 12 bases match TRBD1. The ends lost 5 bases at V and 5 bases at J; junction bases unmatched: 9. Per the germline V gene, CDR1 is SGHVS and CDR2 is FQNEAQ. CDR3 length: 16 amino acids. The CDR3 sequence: CASSRGQGAPVTEAFF. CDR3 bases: TGTGCCAGCAGCAGGGGACAGGGGGCGCCGGTTACTGAAGCTTTCTTT.

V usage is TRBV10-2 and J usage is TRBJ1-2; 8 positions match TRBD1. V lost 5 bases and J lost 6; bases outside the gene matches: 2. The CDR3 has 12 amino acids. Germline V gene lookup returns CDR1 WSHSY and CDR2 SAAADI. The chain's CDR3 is CASSSTGDGYTF. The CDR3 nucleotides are TGCGCCAGCAGTTCGACAGGGGATGGCTACACCTTC.

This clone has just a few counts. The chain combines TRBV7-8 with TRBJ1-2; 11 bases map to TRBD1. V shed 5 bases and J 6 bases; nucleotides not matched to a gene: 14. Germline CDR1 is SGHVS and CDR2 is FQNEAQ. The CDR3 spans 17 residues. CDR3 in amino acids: CASSLRDRGGFLDGYTF. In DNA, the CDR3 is TGTGCCAGCAGCCTCCGGGACAGGGGGGGTTTTTTGGATGGCTACACCTTC.

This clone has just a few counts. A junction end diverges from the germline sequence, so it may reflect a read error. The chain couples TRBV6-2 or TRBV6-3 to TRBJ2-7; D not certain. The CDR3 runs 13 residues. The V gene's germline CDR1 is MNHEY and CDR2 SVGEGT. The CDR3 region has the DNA TGTGCCAGCAGCTACTTGAGATACTACGAGCAGTACTTC. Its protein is CASSYLRYYEQYF.

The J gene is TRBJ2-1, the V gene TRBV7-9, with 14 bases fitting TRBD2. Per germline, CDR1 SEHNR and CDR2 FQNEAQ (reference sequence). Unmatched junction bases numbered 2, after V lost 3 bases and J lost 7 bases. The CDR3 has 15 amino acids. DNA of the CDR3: TGTGCCAGCAGCTTGACTAGCGGGGGGGCGAATGAGCAGTTCTTC. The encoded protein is CASSLTSGGANEQFF.

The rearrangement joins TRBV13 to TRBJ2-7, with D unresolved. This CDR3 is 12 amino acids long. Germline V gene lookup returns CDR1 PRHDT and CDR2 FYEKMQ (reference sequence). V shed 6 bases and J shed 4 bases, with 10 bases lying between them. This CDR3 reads CASSLFPYEQYF. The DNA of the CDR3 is TGTGCCAGCAGTCTATTCCCTTACGAGCAGTACTTC.

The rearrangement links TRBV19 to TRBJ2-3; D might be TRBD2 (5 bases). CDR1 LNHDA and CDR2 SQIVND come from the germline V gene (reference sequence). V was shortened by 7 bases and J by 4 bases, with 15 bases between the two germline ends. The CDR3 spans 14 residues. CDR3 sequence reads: CASTLSGISDTQYF. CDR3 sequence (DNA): TGTGCCAGTACCCTCTCGGGGATATCAGATACGCAGTATTTT.

DNA of the CDR3: TGTGCCAGCAGTTTGTCGCAGACTCCTCAGCCCCAGCATTTT. Amino acids: CASSLSQTPQPQHF. The gene calls are TRBV2 and TRBJ1-5; unclear D gene. Germline V lookup: CDR1 SNHLY, CDR2 FYNNEI. Trimming stripped 5 bases from V and 6 bases from J, with 14 bases between. This CDR3 has 14 residues.

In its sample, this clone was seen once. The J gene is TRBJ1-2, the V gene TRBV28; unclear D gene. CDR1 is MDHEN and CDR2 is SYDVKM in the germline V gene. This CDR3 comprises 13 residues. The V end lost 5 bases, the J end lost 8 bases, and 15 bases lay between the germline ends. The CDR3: CASSPPGARGYTF. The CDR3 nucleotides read TGTGCCAGCAGTCCCCCGGGAGCACGGGGCTACACCTTC.

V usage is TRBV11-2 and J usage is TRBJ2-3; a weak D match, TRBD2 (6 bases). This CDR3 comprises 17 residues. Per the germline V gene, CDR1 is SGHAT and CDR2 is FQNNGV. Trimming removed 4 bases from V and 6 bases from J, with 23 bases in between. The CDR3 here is CASSYPGGVPSGDTQYF. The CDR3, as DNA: TGTGCCAGCAGCTACCCCGGAGGGGTGCCCTCTGGGGATACGCAGTATTTT.

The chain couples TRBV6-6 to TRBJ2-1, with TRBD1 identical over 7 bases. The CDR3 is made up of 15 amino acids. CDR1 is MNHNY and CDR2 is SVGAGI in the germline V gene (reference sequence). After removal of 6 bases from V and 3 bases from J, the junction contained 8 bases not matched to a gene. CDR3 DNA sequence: TGTGCCAGCAGCCAGACAGGGAAGATCTACAATGAGCAGTTCTTC. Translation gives CASSQTGKIYNEQFF.

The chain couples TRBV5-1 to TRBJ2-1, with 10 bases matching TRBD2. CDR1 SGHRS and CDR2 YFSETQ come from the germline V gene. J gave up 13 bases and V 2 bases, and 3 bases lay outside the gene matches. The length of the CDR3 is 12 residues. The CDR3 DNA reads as TGCGCCAGCAGCTTAAGCGGGAGGGACCAGTTCTTC. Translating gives CASSLSGRDQFF.

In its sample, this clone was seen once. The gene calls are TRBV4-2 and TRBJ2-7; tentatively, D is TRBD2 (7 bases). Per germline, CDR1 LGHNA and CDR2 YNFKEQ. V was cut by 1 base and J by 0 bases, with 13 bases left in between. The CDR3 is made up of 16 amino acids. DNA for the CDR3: TGTGCCAGCAGCCAAGGGGGGGGCCAAAGCTCCTACGAGCAGTACTTC. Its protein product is CASSQGGGQSSYEQYF.

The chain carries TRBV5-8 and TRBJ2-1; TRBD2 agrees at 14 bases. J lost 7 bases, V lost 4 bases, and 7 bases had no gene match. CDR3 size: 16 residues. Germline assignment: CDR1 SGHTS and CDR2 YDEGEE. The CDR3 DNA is TGTGCCAGCAGCGGGGGGACTAGCGGGAGCAGGAATGAGCAGTTCTTC. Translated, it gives CASSGGTSGSRNEQFF.

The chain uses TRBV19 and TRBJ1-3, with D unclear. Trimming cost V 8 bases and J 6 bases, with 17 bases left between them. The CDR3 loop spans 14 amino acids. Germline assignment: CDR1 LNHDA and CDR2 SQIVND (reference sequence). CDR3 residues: CASAGRTGENTIYF. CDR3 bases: TGTGCCAGTGCTGGTCGGACCGGGGAAAACACCATATATTTT. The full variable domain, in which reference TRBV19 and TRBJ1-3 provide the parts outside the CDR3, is DGGITQSPKYLFRKEGQNVTLSCEQNLNHDAMYWYRQDPGQGLRLIYYSQIVNDFQKGDIAEGYSVSREKKESFPLTVTSAQKNPTAFYLCASAGRTGENTIYFGEGSWLTVV.

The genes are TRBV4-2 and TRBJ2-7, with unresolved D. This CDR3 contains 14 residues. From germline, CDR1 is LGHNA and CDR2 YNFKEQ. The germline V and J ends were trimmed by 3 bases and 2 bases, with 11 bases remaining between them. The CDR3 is CASSQDPEAYEQYF. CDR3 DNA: TGTGCCAGCAGCCAGGATCCCGAGGCCTACGAGCAGTACTTC.

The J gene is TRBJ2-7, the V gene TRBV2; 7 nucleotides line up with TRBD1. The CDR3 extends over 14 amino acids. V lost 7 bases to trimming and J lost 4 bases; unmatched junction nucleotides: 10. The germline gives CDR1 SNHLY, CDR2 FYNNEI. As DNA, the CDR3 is TGTGCCAGCAAAAGACAGGGTTTGGATTACGAGCAGTACTTC. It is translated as CASKRQGLDYEQYF. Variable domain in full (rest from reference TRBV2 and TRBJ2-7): EPEVTQTPSHQVTQMGQEVILRCVPISNHLYFYWYRQILGQKVEFLVSFYNNEISEKSEIFDDQFSVERPDGSNFTLKIRSTKLEDSAMYFCASKRQGLDYEQYFGPGTRLTVT.

This CDR3 is CSAQRGAGVRNEQFF. The CDR3 nucleotides read TGCAGCGCCCAGCGGGGGGCCGGAGTTCGCAATGAGCAGTTCTTC. V gene TRBV29-1 combines with J gene TRBJ2-1, with TRBD2 identical over 9 bases. Trimming at V came to 7 bases and at J to 6 bases, leaving 13 bases not matched to a gene. Germline V gene data show CDR1 as SQVTM and CDR2 as ANQGSEA. The CDR3 runs to 15 residues.

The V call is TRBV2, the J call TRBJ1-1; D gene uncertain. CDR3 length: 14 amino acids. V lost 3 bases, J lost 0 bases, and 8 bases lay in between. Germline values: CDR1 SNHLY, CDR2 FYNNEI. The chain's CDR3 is CASSDGVLNTEAFF. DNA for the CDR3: TGTGCCAGCAGTGACGGGGTGCTGAACACTGAAGCTTTCTTT.

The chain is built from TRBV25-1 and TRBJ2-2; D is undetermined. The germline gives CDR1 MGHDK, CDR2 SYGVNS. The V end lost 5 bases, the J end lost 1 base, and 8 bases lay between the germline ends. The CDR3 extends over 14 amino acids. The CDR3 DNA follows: TGTGCCAGCAGTACTACTTTGAACACCGGGGAGCTGTTTTTT. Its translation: CASSTTLNTGELFF.

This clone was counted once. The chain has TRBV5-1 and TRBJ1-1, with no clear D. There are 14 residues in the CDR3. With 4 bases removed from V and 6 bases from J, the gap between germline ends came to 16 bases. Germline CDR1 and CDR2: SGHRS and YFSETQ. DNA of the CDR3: TGCGCCAGCAGCGCAGAAACCATGGGCCCTGAAGCTTTCTTT. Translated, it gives CASSAETMGPEAFF.

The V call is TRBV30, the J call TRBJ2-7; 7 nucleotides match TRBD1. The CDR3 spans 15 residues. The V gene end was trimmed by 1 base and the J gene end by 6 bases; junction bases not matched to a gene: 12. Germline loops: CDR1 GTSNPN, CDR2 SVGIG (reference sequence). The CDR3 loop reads CAWSGQKTGRFEQYF. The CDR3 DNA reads TGTGCCTGGAGTGGCCAGAAGACAGGGCGATTCGAGCAGTACTTC.

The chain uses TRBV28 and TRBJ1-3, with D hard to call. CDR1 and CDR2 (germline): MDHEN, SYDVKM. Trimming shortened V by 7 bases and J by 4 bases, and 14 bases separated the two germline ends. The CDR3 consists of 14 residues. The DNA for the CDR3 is TGTGCCAGCACTCGGTCTTCGAGAGGAAACACCATATATTTT. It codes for CASTRSSRGNTIYF.